This T cell receptor (beta chain) derives from a study of shared clonotypes between healthy human individuals. Looking at the study overall: A donor's plate count was three for CD4 naive and three for CD4 memory; CD8 naive had two and CD8 memory one.

The table came from immunoSEQ multiplex PCR; TCRdb's copy has only in-frame clones and leaves some out. The table lists 1.5 million to 2.5 million clones, approximately 94% of them singletons. CDR3 length equals 12 residues. Germline V gene data show CDR1 as SQVTM and CDR2 as ANQGSEA. Trimming cost V 5 bases and J 5 bases; bases outside gene matches: 2. Naive CD8 cells, CD45RO-negative and positively selected for CCR7, excluded terminally differentiated effector memory CD45RA+ cells. Those who donated, Caucasian adults without exception, all lived in Nashville, Tennessee. Material for sequencing was naive CD8+ T cells sorted from blood. The sequence was collected from a man younger than 30 in good health. The chain carries TRBV29-1 and TRBJ2-7; 11 bases fit TRBD2. CDR3 nucleotide sequence: TGCAGCGTTTTAGCGGGAGGGCACGAGCAGTACTTC. Amino acid sequence: CSVLAGGHEQYF.